This TCR beta chain comes out of a study of cytomegalovirus exposure and HLA in healthy donors. Findings and caveats of the study: Later analysis identified several of the most significant clusters that appeared linked to common viral pathogens. Immune exposure information comprised only CMV serostatus. The likely explanation for a cluster of highly shared sequence variants was sequencing artifact.

The V gene's germline CDR1 is MDHEN and CDR2 SYDVKM. The ends were cut back, 6 bases at V and 7 bases at J, with 7 bases in the middle. The length of the CDR3 is 11 residues. This clone was detected a few times. Its target is unknown. It was with 60 Vbeta and 13 Jbeta primers that the PCR ran. In the authors' workflow: In a later analysis, approximately 80 million unique TCR beta chains included roughly 11 million shared by two or more donors. The data were produced by immunoSEQ multiplex PCR, yet TCRdb's version contains in-frame clones alone and is incomplete. The D gene and trimming were derived from the DNA, and the V and J assignments and clone size from that table. The sample yields about 170,000 clones, approximately 59% seen once.

This sequence joins TRBV28 and TRBJ2-1; D is perhaps TRBD1 (5 bases). Source material: PBMCs. This TCR came from a man aged 35 to 55 in good health and CMV-seronegative. Here the CDR3 DNA reads TGTGCCAGCAGGGGGCGGAATGAGCAGTTCTTC. Amino acids: CASRGRNEQFF.